A selection of T cell receptor beta chains follows, all from one sample in a study of CD8 T cells in Susac syndrome. A single record per CDR3 protein comes from TCRdb applying MiXCR to the immunoSEQ multiplex PCR reads. The sample includes hundreds of thousands of distinct CDR3 sequences, 95% seen only once; the top ten take 0.085% to 0.1%. Sequenced input: CD4+ T cells from PBMCs. The receptors derive from a human donor with multiple sclerosis. Both conserved end residues are part of each CDR3. Each record gives: CDR3 protein, CDR3 DNA, V gene, clone size, J gene, D gene. A D gene is named only where the DNA matches it firmly. Some rows mark clone size as missing; the rest say once, few, many or name a class of expanded clone.

CDR3aa: CSVRGGGVNTEAFF
CDR3nt: TGCAGCGTTAGAGGGGGCGGAGTGAACACTGAAGCTTTCTTT
v_gene: TRBV29-1
abundance: -
j_gene: TRBJ1-1
d_gene: TRBD1

CDR3aa: CASRRGANTGELFF
CDR3nt: TGTGCCAGCCGCCGCGGGGCGAACACCGGGGAGCTGTTTTTT
v_gene: TRBV3-1
abundance: -
j_gene: TRBJ2-2
d_gene: -

CDR3aa: CAWSPSGSVPYEQYF
CDR3nt: TGTGCCTGGAGTCCCTCAGGGAGCGTCCCCTACGAGCAGTACTTC
v_gene: TRBV30
abundance: -
j_gene: TRBJ2-7
d_gene: -

CDR3aa: CASSVGFGVSYEQYF
CDR3nt: TGTGCCAGCAGCGTAGGTTTCGGAGTTTCCTACGAGCAGTACTTC
v_gene: TRBV9
abundance: -
j_gene: TRBJ2-7
d_gene: -

CDR3aa: CASSATGVLQPQHF
CDR3nt: TGTGCCAGCAGCGCGACAGGCGTTCTTCAGCCCCAGCATTTT
v_gene: TRBV9
abundance: -
j_gene: TRBJ1-5
d_gene: -

CDR3aa: CATSDTLNTGELFF
CDR3nt: TGTGCCACCAGTGATACGTTAAACACCGGGGAGCTGTTTTTT
v_gene: TRBV24-1
abundance: -
j_gene: TRBJ2-2
d_gene: -

CDR3aa: CASSRSGNSYEQYF
CDR3nt: TGTGCCAGCAGTCGTAGCGGGAACTCCTACGAGCAGTACTTC
v_gene: TRBV27
abundance: -
j_gene: TRBJ2-7
d_gene: TRBD2

CDR3aa: CSASPHASGGQETQYF
CDR3nt: TGCAGTGCCAGCCCCCATGCGAGCGGGGGCCAAGAGACCCAGTACTTC
v_gene: TRBV20-1
abundance: -
j_gene: TRBJ2-5
d_gene: TRBD2

CDR3aa: CSALGGQGTIYGYTF
CDR3nt: TGCAGTGCCCTTGGTGGACAGGGGACAATCTATGGCTACACCTTC
v_gene: TRBV20-1
abundance: -
j_gene: TRBJ1-2
d_gene: TRBD1

CDR3aa: CASSESSGRLAYNEQFF
CDR3nt: TGTGCCAGCAGTGAGTCTAGCGGGAGGCTGGCCTACAATGAGCAGTTCTTC
v_gene: TRBV2
abundance: once
j_gene: TRBJ2-1
d_gene: TRBD2

CDR3aa: CASSTRLAGGPAYNEQFF
CDR3nt: TGTGCCAGCAGCACACGACTAGCGGGGGGGCCGGCCTACAATGAGCAGTTCTTC
v_gene: TRBV21-1
abundance: -
j_gene: TRBJ2-1
d_gene: -

CDR3aa: CASINGSRIPCTDTQYF
CDR3nt: TGCGCCAGCATTAATGGGTCTAGAATTCCTTGCACAGATACGCAGTATTTT
v_gene: TRBV23-1
abundance: -
j_gene: TRBJ2-3
d_gene: -

CDR3aa: CASSGRETQYF
CDR3nt: TGTGCCAGCAGTGGAAGGGAGACCCAGTACTTC
v_gene: TRBV25-1
abundance: -
j_gene: TRBJ2-5
d_gene: -

CDR3aa: CATSRVGEQYF
CDR3nt: TGTGCCACCAGCAGAGTGGGGGAGCAGTACTTC
v_gene: TRBV15
abundance: once
j_gene: TRBJ2-7
d_gene: -

CDR3aa: CSVSRLGQDEKLFF
CDR3nt: TGCAGCGTTTCGCGACTGGGACAGGATGAAAAACTGTTTTTT
v_gene: TRBV29-1
abundance: -
j_gene: TRBJ1-4
d_gene: TRBD1

CDR3aa: CASRFAASDGELFF
CDR3nt: TGTGCCAGCAGGTTCGCGGCGAGTGACGGGGAGCTGTTTTTT
v_gene: TRBV3-1
abundance: once
j_gene: TRBJ2-2
d_gene: -

CDR3aa: CASSLGHSGTGELFF
CDR3nt: TGTGCCAGCAGTTTAGGACACAGTGGCACCGGGGAGCTGTTTTTT
v_gene: TRBV28
abundance: -
j_gene: TRBJ2-2
d_gene: -

CDR3aa: CATRSGTGFTGELFF
CDR3nt: TGTGCCACCAGATCCGGGACAGGGTTTACCGGGGAGCTGTTTTTT
v_gene: TRBV15
abundance: -
j_gene: TRBJ2-2
d_gene: TRBD1

CDR3aa: CASTGTGSSYEQYF
CDR3nt: TGTGCCAGTACCGGGACAGGGTCCTCCTACGAGCAGTACTTC
v_gene: TRBV19
abundance: -
j_gene: TRBJ2-7
d_gene: TRBD1

CDR3aa: CSARRTSGGPSGELFF
CDR3nt: TGCAGCGCACGTCGGACTAGCGGGGGCCCCTCGGGGGAGCTGTTTTTT
v_gene: TRBV29-1
abundance: -
j_gene: TRBJ2-2
d_gene: TRBD2

CDR3aa: CASTHGRETKTREQFF
CDR3nt: TGCGCCAGCACCCACGGGCGGGAGACCAAGACTAGAGAGCAGTTCTTC
v_gene: TRBV5-1
abundance: -
j_gene: TRBJ2-1
d_gene: TRBD2

CDR3aa: CASKVGGSTDTQYF
CDR3nt: TGTGCCAGCAAGGTCGGGGGAAGCACAGATACGCAGTATTTT
v_gene: TRBV2
abundance: -
j_gene: TRBJ2-3
d_gene: -

CDR3aa: CASSPESHEQFF
CDR3nt: TGCGCCAGCAGCCCCGAGTCCCATGAGCAGTTCTTC
v_gene: TRBV5-1
abundance: -
j_gene: TRBJ2-1
d_gene: -

CDR3aa: CSARRDRYEQYF
CDR3nt: TGCAGTGCTAGGCGGGACAGATACGAGCAGTACTTC
v_gene: TRBV20-1
abundance: -
j_gene: TRBJ2-7
d_gene: -

CDR3aa: CASSRWVREREQYF
CDR3nt: TGCGCCAGCAGTCGATGGGTACGGGAGCGCGAGCAGTACTTC
v_gene: TRBV23-1
abundance: -
j_gene: TRBJ2-7
d_gene: -

CDR3aa: CASSPSTLTSGGAEQFF
CDR3nt: TGTGCCAGCAGCCCCTCGACGCTGACTAGCGGGGGTGCTGAGCAGTTCTTC
v_gene: TRBV3-1
abundance: -
j_gene: TRBJ2-1
d_gene: TRBD2

CDR3aa: CSAREQGARGDQPQHF
CDR3nt: TGCAGTGCTAGAGAACAGGGGGCGCGAGGGGATCAGCCCCAGCATTTT
v_gene: TRBV20-1
abundance: -
j_gene: TRBJ1-5
d_gene: TRBD1

CDR3aa: CASSDWASGANVLTF
CDR3nt: TGTGCCAGCAGTGATTGGGCTTCTGGGGCCAACGTCCTGACTTTC
v_gene: TRBV2
abundance: -
j_gene: TRBJ2-6
d_gene: -

CDR3aa: CSARTDDRDYGYTF
CDR3nt: TGCAGTGCTAGAACGGACGACAGGGACTATGGCTACACCTTC
v_gene: TRBV20-1
abundance: -
j_gene: TRBJ1-2
d_gene: TRBD1

CDR3aa: CASSVVGSTEAFF
CDR3nt: TGTGCCAGCAGCGTAGTGGGGAGCACTGAAGCTTTCTTT
v_gene: TRBV9
abundance: few
j_gene: TRBJ1-1
d_gene: -

CDR3aa: CSVVADRVQTQYF
CDR3nt: TGCAGCGTTGTGGCCGACAGGGTCCAGACCCAGTACTTC
v_gene: TRBV29-1
abundance: -
j_gene: TRBJ2-5
d_gene: TRBD1

CDR3aa: CASSLGGIAGAPYEQYF
CDR3nt: TGTGCCAGCAGCTTAGGAGGAATCGCCGGCGCGCCCTACGAGCAGTACTTC
v_gene: TRBV7-9
abundance: -
j_gene: TRBJ2-7
d_gene: -

CDR3aa: CASSRDTSEKLFF
CDR3nt: TGTGCCAGCAGTAGGGACACGTCTGAAAAACTGTTTTTT
v_gene: TRBV7-7
abundance: -
j_gene: TRBJ1-4
d_gene: -

CDR3aa: CAWSVLGAGGETQYF
CDR3nt: TGTGCCTGGAGTGTACTCGGGGCAGGGGGGGAGACCCAGTACTTC
v_gene: TRBV30
abundance: once
j_gene: TRBJ2-5
d_gene: -

CDR3aa: CASSLGSYQETQYF
CDR3nt: TGTGCCAGCAGCTTAGGCTCTTACCAAGAGACCCAGTACTTC
v_gene: TRBV7-9
abundance: -
j_gene: TRBJ2-5
d_gene: -

CDR3aa: CSVAGQGGLNTGELFF
CDR3nt: TGCAGCGTTGCCGGACAGGGCGGTTTGAACACCGGGGAGCTGTTTTTT
v_gene: TRBV29-1
abundance: -
j_gene: TRBJ2-2
d_gene: TRBD1

CDR3aa: CASRARSRLEYF
CDR3nt: TGTGCAAGTCGCGCCCGGAGCAGACTAGAGTACTTC
v_gene: TRBV12-2
abundance: -
j_gene: TRBJ2-7
d_gene: -

CDR3aa: CASSSPRLVPEQFF
CDR3nt: TGTGCCAGCAGCTCCCCCCGGCTAGTGCCTGAGCAGTTCTTC
v_gene: TRBV11-2
abundance: -
j_gene: TRBJ2-1
d_gene: -

CDR3aa: CSATRAGTGYGYTF
CDR3nt: TGCAGTGCAACTAGGGCCGGGACAGGGTATGGCTACACCTTC
v_gene: TRBV20-1
abundance: -
j_gene: TRBJ1-2
d_gene: TRBD1

CDR3aa: CASKAGQGSQPQHF
CDR3nt: TGTGCCAGCAAAGCCGGACAGGGGAGTCAGCCCCAGCATTTT
v_gene: TRBV6-5
abundance: -
j_gene: TRBJ1-5
d_gene: TRBD1

CDR3aa: CASSPPTPKTQYF
CDR3nt: TGTGCCAGCAGCCCCCCGACCCCCAAGACCCAGTACTTC
v_gene: TRBV7-6
abundance: -
j_gene: TRBJ2-5
d_gene: -

CDR3aa: CASSVSGSGYNEQFF
CDR3nt: TGTGCCAGCAGCGTTAGCGGGAGTGGATACAATGAGCAGTTCTTC
v_gene: TRBV9
abundance: -
j_gene: TRBJ2-1
d_gene: TRBD2

CDR3aa: CASSLEGQPWAPLHF
CDR3nt: TGTGCCAGCAGCTTGGAAGGACAGCCTTGGGCACCCCTCCACTTT
v_gene: TRBV5-4
abundance: once
j_gene: TRBJ1-6
d_gene: -